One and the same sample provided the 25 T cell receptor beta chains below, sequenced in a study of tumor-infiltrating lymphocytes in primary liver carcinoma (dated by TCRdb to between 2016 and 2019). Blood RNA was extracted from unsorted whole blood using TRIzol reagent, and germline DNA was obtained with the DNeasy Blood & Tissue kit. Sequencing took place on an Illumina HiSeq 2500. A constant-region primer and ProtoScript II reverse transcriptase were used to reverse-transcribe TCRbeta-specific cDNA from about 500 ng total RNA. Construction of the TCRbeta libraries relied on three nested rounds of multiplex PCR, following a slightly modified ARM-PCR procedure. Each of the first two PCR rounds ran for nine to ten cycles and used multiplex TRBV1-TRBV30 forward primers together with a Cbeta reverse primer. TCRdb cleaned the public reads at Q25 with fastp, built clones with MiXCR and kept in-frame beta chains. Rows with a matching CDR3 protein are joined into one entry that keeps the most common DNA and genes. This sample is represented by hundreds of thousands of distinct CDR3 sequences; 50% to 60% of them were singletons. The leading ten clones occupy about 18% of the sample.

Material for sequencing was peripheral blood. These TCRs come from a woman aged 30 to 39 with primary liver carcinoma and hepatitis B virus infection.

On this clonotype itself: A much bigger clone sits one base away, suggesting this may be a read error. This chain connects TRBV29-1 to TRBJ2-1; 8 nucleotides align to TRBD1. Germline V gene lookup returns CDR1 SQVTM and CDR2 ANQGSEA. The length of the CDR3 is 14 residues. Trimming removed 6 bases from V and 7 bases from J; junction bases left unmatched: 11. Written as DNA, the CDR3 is TGCAGCGTCCTGAGGGACAGGTCCCCTAATGAGCAGTTCTTC. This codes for CSVLRDRSPNEQFF.

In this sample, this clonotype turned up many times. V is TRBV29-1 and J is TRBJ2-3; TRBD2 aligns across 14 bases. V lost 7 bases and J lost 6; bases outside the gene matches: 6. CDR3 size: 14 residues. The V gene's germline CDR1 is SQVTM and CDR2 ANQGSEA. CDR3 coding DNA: TGCAGCGCCGGGACTAGCGGGAGAAAGGATACGCAGTATTTT. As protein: CSAGTSGRKDTQYF.

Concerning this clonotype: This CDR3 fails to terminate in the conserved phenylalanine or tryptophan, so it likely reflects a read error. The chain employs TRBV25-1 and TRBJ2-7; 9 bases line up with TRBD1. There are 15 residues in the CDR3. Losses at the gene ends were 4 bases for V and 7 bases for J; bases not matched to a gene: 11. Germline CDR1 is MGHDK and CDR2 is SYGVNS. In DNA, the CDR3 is TGTGCCAGCAGTGCAAAGGGACAGGGAGGTCATGAGCAGTACCTC. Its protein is CASSAKGQGGHEQYL.

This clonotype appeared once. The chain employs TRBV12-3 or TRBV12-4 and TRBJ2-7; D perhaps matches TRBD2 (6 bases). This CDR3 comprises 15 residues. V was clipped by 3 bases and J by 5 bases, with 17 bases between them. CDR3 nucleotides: TGTGCCAGCAGTTTGGCGGGGACCGGGAACCACGAGCAGTACTTC. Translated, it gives CASSLAGTGNHEQYF.

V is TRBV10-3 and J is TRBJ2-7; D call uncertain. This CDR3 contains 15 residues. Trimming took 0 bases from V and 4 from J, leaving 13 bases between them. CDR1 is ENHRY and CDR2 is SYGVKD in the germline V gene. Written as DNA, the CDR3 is TGTGCCATCAGTGAGTCCCCAGCTGCTTCGTACGAGCAGTACTTC. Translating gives CAISESPAASYEQYF.

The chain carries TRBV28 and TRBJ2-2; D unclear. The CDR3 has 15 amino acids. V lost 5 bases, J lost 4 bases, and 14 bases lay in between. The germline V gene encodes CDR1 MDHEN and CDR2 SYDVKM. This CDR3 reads CASSPWTNLTGELFF. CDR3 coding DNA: TGTGCCAGCAGTCCCTGGACGAACCTCACCGGGGAGCTGTTTTTT. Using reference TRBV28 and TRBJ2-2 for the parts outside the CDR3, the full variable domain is DVKVTQSSRYLVKRTGEKVFLECVQDMDHENMFWYRQDPGLGLRLIYFSYDVKMKEKGDIPEGYSVSREKKERFSLILESASTNQTSMYLCASSPWTNLTGELFFGEGSRLTVL.

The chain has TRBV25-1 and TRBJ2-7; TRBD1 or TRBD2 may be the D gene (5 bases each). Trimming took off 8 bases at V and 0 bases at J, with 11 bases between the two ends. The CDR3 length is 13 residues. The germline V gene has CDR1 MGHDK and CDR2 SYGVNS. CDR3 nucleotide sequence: TGTGCCAGCTCCTTCGGGGCCTCCTACGAGCAGTACTTC. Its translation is CASSFGASYEQYF.

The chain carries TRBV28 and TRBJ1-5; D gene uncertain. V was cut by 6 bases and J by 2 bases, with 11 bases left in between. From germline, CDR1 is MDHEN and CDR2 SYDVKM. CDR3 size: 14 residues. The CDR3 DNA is TGTGCCAGCAGCCCTAACAGAGGCAATCAGCCCCAGCATTTT. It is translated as CASSPNRGNQPQHF.

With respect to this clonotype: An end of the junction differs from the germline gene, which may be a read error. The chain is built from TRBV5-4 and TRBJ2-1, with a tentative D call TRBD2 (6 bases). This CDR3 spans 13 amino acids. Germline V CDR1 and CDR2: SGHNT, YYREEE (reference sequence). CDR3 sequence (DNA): TGTGCCAGCCTGGAGGGAATCAACAATGAGCGGTTCTTC. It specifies CASLEGINNERFF. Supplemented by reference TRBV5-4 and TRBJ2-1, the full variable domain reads ETGVTQSPTHLIKTRGQQVTLRCSSQSGHNTVSWYQQALGQGPQFIFQYYREEENGRGNFPPRFSGLQFPNYSSELNVNALELDDSALYLCASLEGINNERFFGPGTRLTVL.

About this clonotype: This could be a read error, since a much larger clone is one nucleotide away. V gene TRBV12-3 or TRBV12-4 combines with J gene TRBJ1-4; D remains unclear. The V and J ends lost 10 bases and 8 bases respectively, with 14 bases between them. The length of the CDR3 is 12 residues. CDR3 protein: CANRWRAEKLFF. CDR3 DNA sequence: TGTGCCAACAGATGGAGGGCCGAAAAACTGTTTTTT.

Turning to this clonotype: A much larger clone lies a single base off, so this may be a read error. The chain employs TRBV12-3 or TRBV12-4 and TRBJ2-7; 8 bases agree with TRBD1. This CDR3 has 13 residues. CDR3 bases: TGTGCCCGCAGTGGGGACAGGCCCTACGAGCAGTACTTC. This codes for CARSGDRPYEQYF.

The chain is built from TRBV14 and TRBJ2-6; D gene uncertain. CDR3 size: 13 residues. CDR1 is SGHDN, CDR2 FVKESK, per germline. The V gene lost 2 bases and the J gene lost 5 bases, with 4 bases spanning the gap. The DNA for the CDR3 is TGTGCCAGCAGCCAAATCTGGGCCAACGTCCTGACTTTC. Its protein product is CASSQIWANVLTF.

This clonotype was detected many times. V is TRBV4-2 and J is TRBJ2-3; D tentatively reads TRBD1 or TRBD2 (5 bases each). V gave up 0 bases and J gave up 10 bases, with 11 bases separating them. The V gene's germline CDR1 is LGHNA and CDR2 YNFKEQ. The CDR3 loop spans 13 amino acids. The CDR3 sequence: CASSQDRQGPQYF. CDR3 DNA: TGTGCCAGCAGCCAAGATCGGCAGGGACCGCAGTATTTT.

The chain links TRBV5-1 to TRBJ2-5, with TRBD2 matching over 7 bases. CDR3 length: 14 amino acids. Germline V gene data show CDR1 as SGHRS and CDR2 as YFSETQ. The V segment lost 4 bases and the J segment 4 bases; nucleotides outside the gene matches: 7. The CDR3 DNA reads TGCGCCAGCAGCGTGGGACTAATACTAGAGACCCAGTACTTC. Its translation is CASSVGLILETQYF.

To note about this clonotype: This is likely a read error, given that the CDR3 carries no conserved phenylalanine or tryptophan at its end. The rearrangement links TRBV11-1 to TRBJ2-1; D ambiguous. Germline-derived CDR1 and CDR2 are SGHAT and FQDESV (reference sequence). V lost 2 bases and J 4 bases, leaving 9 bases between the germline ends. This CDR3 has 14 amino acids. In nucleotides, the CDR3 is TGTGCCAGCAGCTTAAGTGCTGTTTACAATGAGCAGTTCTCC. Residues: CASSLSAVYNEQFS.

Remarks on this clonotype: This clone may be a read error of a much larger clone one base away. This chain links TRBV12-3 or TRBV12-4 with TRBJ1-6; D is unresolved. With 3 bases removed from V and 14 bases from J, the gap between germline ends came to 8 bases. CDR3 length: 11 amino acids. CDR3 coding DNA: TGTGCCAGCAGTTTTAGATCGTCCCTCCACTTT. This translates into CASSFRSSLHF.

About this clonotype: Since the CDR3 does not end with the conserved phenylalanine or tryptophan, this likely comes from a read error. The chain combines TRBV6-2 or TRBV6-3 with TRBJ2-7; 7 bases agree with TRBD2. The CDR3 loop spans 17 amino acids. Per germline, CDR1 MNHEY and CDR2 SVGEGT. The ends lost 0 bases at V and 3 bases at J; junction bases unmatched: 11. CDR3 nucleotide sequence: TGTGCCAGCAGTTACTCTATCGGGACTACCGGACGCTACGAGCAGTACATC. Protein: CASSYSIGTTGRYEQYI.

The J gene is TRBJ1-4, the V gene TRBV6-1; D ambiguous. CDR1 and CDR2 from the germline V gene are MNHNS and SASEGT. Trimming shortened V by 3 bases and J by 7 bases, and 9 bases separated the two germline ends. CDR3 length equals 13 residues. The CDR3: CASSEISGEKLFF. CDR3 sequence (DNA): TGTGCCAGCAGTGAGATATCGGGTGAAAAACTGTTTTTT.

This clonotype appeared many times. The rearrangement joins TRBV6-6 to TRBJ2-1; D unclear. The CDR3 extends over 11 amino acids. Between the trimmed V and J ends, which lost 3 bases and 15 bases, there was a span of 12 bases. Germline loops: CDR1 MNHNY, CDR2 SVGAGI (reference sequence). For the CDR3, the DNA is TGTGCCAGCAGTTATTTGGCCCGTTCGTTCTTC. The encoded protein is CASSYLARSFF.

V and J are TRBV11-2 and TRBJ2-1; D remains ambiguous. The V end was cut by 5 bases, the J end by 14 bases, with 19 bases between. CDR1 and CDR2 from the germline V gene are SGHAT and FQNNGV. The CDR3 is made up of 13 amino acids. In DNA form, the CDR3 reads TGTGCCAGCAGCGCGCAAGGAGTGGCAGTTGAGTTCTTC. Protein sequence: CASSAQGVAVEFF.

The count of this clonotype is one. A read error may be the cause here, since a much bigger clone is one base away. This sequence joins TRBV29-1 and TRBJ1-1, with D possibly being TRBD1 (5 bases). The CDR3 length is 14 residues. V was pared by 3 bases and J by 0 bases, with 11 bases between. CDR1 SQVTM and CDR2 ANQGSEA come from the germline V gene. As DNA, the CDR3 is TGCAGCGTTGACAGGGCCAACATGAACACTGAAGCTTTCTTT. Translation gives CSVDRANMNTEAFF. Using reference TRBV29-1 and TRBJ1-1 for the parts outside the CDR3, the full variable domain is SAVISQKPSRDICQRGTSLTIQCQVDSQVTMMFWYRQQPGQSLTLIATANQGSEATYESGFVIDKFPISRPNLTFSTLTVSNMSPEDSSIYLCSVDRANMNTEAFFGQGTRLTVV.

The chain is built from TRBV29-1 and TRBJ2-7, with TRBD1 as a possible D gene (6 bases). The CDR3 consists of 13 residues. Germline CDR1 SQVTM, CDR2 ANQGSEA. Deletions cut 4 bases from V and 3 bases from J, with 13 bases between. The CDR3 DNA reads TGCAGCGTTGGTTCAGGGGTTAGCTACGAGCAGTACTTC. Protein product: CSVGSGVSYEQYF.

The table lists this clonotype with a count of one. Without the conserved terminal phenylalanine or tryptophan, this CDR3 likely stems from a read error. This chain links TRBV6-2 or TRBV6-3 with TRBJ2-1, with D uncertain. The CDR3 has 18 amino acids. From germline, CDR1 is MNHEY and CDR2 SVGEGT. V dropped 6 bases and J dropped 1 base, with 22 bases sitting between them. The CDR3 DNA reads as TGTGCCAGCAGCCCGAATACCGATATACATGGATCCTACAATGAGCAGTTCGTC. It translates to CASSPNTDIHGSYNEQFV.

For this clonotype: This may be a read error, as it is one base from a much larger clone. The CDR3 region is CDSSQDGYTF. For the CDR3, the DNA is TGTGACAGCAGCCAAGATGGCTACACCTTC. This rearrangement joins TRBV6-6 to TRBJ1-2, with D unresolved. The length of the CDR3 is 10 residues. CDR1 MNHNY and CDR2 SVGAGI come from the germline V gene (reference sequence).

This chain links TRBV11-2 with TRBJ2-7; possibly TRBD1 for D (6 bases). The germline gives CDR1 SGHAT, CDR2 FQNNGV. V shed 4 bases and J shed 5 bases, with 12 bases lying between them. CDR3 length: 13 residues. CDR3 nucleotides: TGTGCCAGCAGCTGGACAGAGGTACACGAGCAGTACTTC. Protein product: CASSWTEVHEQYF.